This T cell receptor beta chain was identified in a study of T cells after yellow fever vaccination. Study details: Fractions with few cells were prepared using SMART-Seq v4 Ultra Low Input.

This clonotype was picked up many times. The antigen is undetermined. In TCRdb, the 5' RACE reads were re-called with MiXCR into one record per CDR3 protein. In the table there are 350,000 to 550,000 distinct CDR3 sequences, about 17% of which are singletons. The V gene lost 4 bases and the J gene lost 0 bases, with 13 bases spanning the gap. CDR3 size: 16 residues. In germline, CDR1 is LGHNA, CDR2 YSLEER. General study results and limits: Though it reached lower strength, the secondary response hit its peak faster, day 5 versus 15. Bulk-population clonotypes that are abundant could appear as contaminants in FACS-sorted repertoires. Researchers noted that a small share of clonotypes showed up in both CD4 and CD8 compartments.

This specimen was PBMCs, taken before the yellow fever booster vaccination. This sequence was found in a man between 18 and 35 years old who received the YFV17D yellow fever vaccine. The chain joins TRBV4-3 to TRBJ2-1, with a tentative D call TRBD2 (6 bases). This CDR3 is CASSRHRDFSYNEQFF. The CDR3, as DNA: TGCGCCAGCAGCCGCCACCGGGACTTCTCCTACAATGAGCAGTTCTTC.